This T cell receptor beta chain was captured in a study of blood T cell repertoires in COVID-19. At the level of the study: The study drew acute and convalescent COVID-19 samples from the United States, Italy and Spain. PBMCs, B-cell-depleted T cells, or T cells provided the cDNA or gDNA that made up the material.

Source study methods: The assay estimated nucleated cells by amplifying reference gene primers. Assay used: immunoSEQ multiplex PCR; TCRdb lists only in-frame clones, some missing. V, J and clone size are those of that table, while D and trimming were read from the DNA. The data show about 260,000 clones, about four fifths seen once. CDR3 size: 17 residues. V lost 5 bases to trimming and J lost 2 bases, with 20 bases between them. Looked up from germline, CDR1 is SNHLY and CDR2 is FYNNEI. Input material: peripheral blood. This clonotype was sampled from a middle-aged woman who had recovered from COVID-19. J is TRBJ2-3 and V is TRBV2; tentatively, D is TRBD2 (6 bases). CDR3 sequence: CASSSNGGPMSTDTQYF. Here the CDR3 DNA reads TGTGCCAGCAGTTCTAACGGGGGTCCGATGTCCACAGATACGCAGTATTTT.